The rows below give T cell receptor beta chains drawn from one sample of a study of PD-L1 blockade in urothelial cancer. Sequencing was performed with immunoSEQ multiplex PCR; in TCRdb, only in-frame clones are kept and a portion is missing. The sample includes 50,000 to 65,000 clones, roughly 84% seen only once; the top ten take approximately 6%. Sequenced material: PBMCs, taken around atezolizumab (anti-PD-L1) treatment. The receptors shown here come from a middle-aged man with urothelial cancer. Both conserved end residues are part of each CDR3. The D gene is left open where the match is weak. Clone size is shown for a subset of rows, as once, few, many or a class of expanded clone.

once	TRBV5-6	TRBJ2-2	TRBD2	TGTGCCAGCAGCTTGTACGGGGGGGACACCGGGGAGCTGTTTTTT	CASSLYGGDTGELFF
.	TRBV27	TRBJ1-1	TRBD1	TGTGCCAGCAGTATACAGGGGACGAACACTGAAGCTTTCTTT	CASSIQGTNTEAFF
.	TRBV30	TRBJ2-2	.	TGTGCCTGGGGACTGGGCGGTACCGGGGAGCTGTTTTTT	CAWGLGGTGELFF
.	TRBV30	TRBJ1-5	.	TGTGCCTGGAGTGGTGAAGCCCGTAGCAATCAGCCCCAGCATTTT	CAWSGEARSNQPQHF
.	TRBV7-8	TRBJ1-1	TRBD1	TGTGCCAGTATATCGGACAGGGCGAACACTGAAGCTTTCTTT	CASISDRANTEAFF
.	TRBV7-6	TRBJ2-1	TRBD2	TGTGCCAGCAGCTCCACTAGCGGGTATGGCAATGAGCAGTTCTTC	CASSSTSGYGNEQFF
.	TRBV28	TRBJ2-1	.	TGTGCCACCGGACTCCCTCATGAGCAGTTCTTC	CATGLPHEQFF
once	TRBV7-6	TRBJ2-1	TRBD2	TGTGCCAGCAGCTTAGACGTTGCTAGCGGGACGCGCAATGAGCAGTTCTTC	CASSLDVASGTRNEQFF
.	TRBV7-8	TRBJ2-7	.	TGTGCCAGCAGCTTAGGAAGTTCCTCCGGGGAATGGAACTTC	CASSLGSSSGEWNF
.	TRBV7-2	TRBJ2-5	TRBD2	TGTGCCAGCAGCTTAGCGGGGAGGACTAGCGGGAGTGGGGAGACCCAGTACTTC	CASSLAGRTSGSGETQYF
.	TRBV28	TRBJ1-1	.	TGTGCCAGCATGGACACGATGAACACTGAAGCTTTCTTT	CASMDTMNTEAFF
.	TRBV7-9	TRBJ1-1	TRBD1	TGTGCCAGCAGCTTAGATGGGACAGCAAACACTGAAGCTTTCTTT	CASSLDGTANTEAFF
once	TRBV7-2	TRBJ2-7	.	TGTGCCAGCAGCTTAGCGCCGTCCCGGGGACACTACGAGCAGTACTTC	CASSLAPSRGHYEQYF
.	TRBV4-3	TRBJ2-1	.	TGCGCCAGCAGCCAAGAGGAGCACAATGAGCAGTTCTTC	CASSQEEHNEQFF
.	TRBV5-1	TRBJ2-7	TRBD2	TGCGCCAGCAGCTCCGGGAGGTCCTACGAGCAGTACTTC	CASSSGRSYEQYF
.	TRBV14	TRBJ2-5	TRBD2	TGTGCCAGCAGCCAACCAACTAGCGGGAATCAAGAGACCCAGTACTTC	CASSQPTSGNQETQYF
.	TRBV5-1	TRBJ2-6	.	TGCGCCAGCAGCTTCGGACATATACTCTCTGGGGCCAACGTCCTGACTTTC	CASSFGHILSGANVLTF
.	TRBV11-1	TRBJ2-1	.	TGTGCCAGCAGCTTAGAAGCCGCTTTCCCTTACAATGAGCAGTTCTTC	CASSLEAAFPYNEQFF
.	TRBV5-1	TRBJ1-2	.	TGCGCCAGCAGCCCCGACGGGTATGGCTACACCTTC	CASSPDGYGYTF
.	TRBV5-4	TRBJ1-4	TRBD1	TGTGCCAGCAGTTGGAACAGGGGAGGTGAAAAACTGTTTTTT	CASSWNRGGEKLFF
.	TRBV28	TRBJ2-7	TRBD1	TGTGCCAGCAGTGGACAGGGGGTGAGAAGGTACGAGCAGTACTTC	CASSGQGVRRYEQYF
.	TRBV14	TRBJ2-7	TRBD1	TGTGCCAGCAGCCAAGCGGGGACAGGAAAATACGAGCAGTACTTC	CASSQAGTGKYEQYF
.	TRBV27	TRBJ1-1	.	TGTGCCAGCAGCCCCAGGTCGAACACTGAAGCTTTCTTT	CASSPRSNTEAFF